A selection of T cell receptor beta chains follows, all from one sample in a study of cytomegalovirus exposure and HLA in healthy donors. Produced via immunoSEQ multiplex PCR; TCRdb's table is partial and in-frame only. Found here are about 150,000 clones, about 76% of them singletons; the top ten hold 3.5%. The source material was PBMCs. These receptors originate from a human donor in good health. The CDR3 runs from the conserved cysteine through the conserved F or W. Fields, in order: V gene, clone size, J gene, D gene, CDR3 protein, CDR3 DNA. The D gene is left open where the match is weak. Only some rows state a clone size, as once, few, many or a class for expanded clones.

TRBV28	few	TRBJ1-5	TRBD1	CASSYLQGNSNQPQHF	TGTGCCAGCAGTTACTTACAGGGGAATAGCAATCAGCCCCAGCATTTT
TRBV27	.	TRBJ1-2	.	CASSLAGPGGYTF	TGTGCCAGCAGTTTAGCTGGGCCGGGAGGCTACACCTTC
TRBV5-6	.	TRBJ1-6	TRBD1	CASSRLGDSGNSPLHF	TGTGCCAGCAGCCGACTGGGGGACAGTGGGAATTCACCCCTCCACTTT
TRBV5-1	.	TRBJ1-2	.	CASSLVSGNYGYTF	TGCGCCAGCAGCTTGGTGTCAGGCAACTATGGCTACACCTTC
TRBV9	.	TRBJ2-5	TRBD2	CASSVGGGQETQYF	TGTGCCAGCAGCGTAGGGGGGGGGCAAGAGACCCAGTACTTC
TRBV2	.	TRBJ2-2	.	CASRQGPTGELFF	TGTGCCAGCAGGCAGGGGCCCACCGGGGAGCTGTTTTTT
TRBV19	once	TRBJ2-7	TRBD2	CASSMSLAGSYEQYF	TGTGCCAGTAGTATGAGTCTAGCGGGATCCTACGAGCAGTACTTC
TRBV19	few	TRBJ1-1	.	CASSPPPRRKNTEAFF	TGTGCCAGTAGTCCCCCCCCTCGCAGAAAGAACACTGAAGCTTTCTTT
TRBV6-5	.	TRBJ2-1	TRBD2	CASSPTGTSDNEQFF	TGTGCCAGCAGTCCAACCGGGACTAGCGACAATGAGCAGTTCTTC
TRBV12-5	.	TRBJ1-6	.	CASGHTDSSYNSPLHF	TGTGCTAGTGGCCATACCGACAGCTCCTATAATTCACCCCTCCACTTT
TRBV6-5	.	TRBJ1-2	TRBD1	CASSSTGGAGYTF	TGTGCCAGCAGTTCGACAGGGGGCGCTGGCTACACCTTC
TRBV5-6	.	TRBJ2-2	.	CASSWDTLPGELFF	TGTGCCAGCAGCTGGGACACCTTACCCGGGGAGCTGTTTTTT
TRBV28	few	TRBJ2-5	.	CASSLRETQYF	TGTGCCAGCAGTTTACGGGAGACCCAGTACTTC
TRBV7-2	.	TRBJ1-2	.	CASSFIPGVDYGYTF	TGTGCCAGCAGCTTCATTCCAGGGGTTGACTATGGCTACACCTTC
TRBV7-2	.	TRBJ2-3	.	CASSLVQGNTDTQYF	TGTGCCAGCAGCTTAGTACAGGGTAACACAGATACGCAGTATTTT
TRBV27	once	TRBJ1-2	TRBD1	CASSKTGQGIGGYTF	TGTGCCAGCAGTAAGACGGGACAGGGGATTGGGGGCTACACCTTC
TRBV9	.	TRBJ2-7	.	CASSVGLLTYEQYF	TGTGCCAGCAGCGTTGGACTACTTACCTACGAGCAGTACTTC
TRBV10-3	.	TRBJ1-1	.	CAIRDINTEAFF	TGTGCCATCAGGGACATCAACACTGAAGCTTTCTTT
TRBV7-2	.	TRBJ2-1	.	CASSPPGGLEQFF	TGTGCCAGCAGCCCCCCTGGCGGGTTGGAGCAGTTCTTC
TRBV28	.	TRBJ2-2	.	CASSPGIGELFF	TGTGCCAGCAGTCCGGGGATCGGGGAGCTGTTTTTT
TRBV7-8	.	TRBJ1-5	TRBD1	CASSPGQGGNQPQHF	TGTGCCAGCAGCCCAGGACAGGGAGGGAATCAGCCCCAGCATTTT
TRBV19	.	TRBJ2-1	TRBD1	CASSAGTGAYNEQFF	TGTGCCAGTAGTGCCGGGACAGGGGCCTACAATGAGCAGTTCTTC